The TCR beta chain described here comes from a study of T cells in Graves' hyperthyroidism and ophthalmopathy. The study, taken as a whole, reports: Ophthalmopathy and stable hyperthyroidism were told apart by a 13 V-J model. Most thyroid clonotypes with frequency above 0.001 were detected in blood.

Stability of Graves' hyperthyroidism was defined as absent ophthalmopathy progression within 18 months. Patients with uncontrolled infections, other autoimmune diseases, pregnancy or lactation were excluded. CDR3 size: 15 residues. The germline CDR1 and CDR2 sequences are SGHTS and YDEGEE. Trimming cost V 0 bases and J 3 bases, with 12 bases left between them. Researchers amplified the TCR beta CDR3 regions from RNA transcripts. HTBI primers were employed in a first-round RT-PCR of the TCR CDR3. TCRdb reprocessed the multiplex PCR reads via MiXCR and lists one record per CDR3 protein. The repertoire includes a few hundred thousand distinct CDR3 sequences, 20% to 25% of them detected once, and around 27% sits in the top ten. A few counts support this clonotype. Its antigen is currently unknown.

This clonotype was obtained from a man between 18 and 35 years old with Graves' hyperthyroidism. This chain links TRBV5-8 with TRBJ1-1; the D gene is possibly TRBD1 (5 bases). Sequencing used blood. This CDR3 is CASSLGAGRYTEAFF. Written as DNA, the CDR3 is TGTGCCAGCAGCTTGGGGGCAGGGAGGTACACTGAAGCTTTCTTT.